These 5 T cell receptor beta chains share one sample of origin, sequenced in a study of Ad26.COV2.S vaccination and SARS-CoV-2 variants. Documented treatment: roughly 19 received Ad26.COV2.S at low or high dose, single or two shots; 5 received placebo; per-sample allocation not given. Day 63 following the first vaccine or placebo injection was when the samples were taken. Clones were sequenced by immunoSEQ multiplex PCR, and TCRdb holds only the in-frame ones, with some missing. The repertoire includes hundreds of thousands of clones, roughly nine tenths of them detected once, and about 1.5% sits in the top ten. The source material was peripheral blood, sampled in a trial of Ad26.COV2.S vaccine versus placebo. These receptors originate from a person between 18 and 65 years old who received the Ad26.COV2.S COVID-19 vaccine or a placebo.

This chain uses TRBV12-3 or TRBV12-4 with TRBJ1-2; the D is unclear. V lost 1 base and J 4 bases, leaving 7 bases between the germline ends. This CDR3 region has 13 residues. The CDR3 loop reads CASSLGQPYGYTF. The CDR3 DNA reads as TGTGCCAGCAGTTTAGGGCAGCCCTATGGCTACACCTTC.

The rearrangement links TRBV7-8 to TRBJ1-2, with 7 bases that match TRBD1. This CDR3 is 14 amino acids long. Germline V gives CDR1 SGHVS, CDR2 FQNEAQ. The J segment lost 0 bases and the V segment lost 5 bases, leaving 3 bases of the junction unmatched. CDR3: CASSRQGSNYGYTF. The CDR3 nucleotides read TGTGCCAGCAGCCGACAGGGATCTAACTATGGCTACACCTTC. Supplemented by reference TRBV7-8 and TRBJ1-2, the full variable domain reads GAGVSQSPRYKVAKRGQDVALRCDPISGHVSLFWYQQALGQGPEFLTYFQNEAQLDKSGLPSDRFFAERPEGSVSTLKIQRTQQEDSAVYLCASSRQGSNYGYTFGSGTRLTVV.

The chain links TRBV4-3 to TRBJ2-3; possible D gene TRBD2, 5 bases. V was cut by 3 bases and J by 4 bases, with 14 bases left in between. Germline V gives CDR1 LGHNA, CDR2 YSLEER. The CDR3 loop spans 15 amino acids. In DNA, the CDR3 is TGCGCCAGCAGCCAGTCCGGTCGGGGTCCAGATACGCAGTATTTT. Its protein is CASSQSGRGPDTQYF.

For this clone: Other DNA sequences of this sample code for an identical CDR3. The CDR3: CASSLPQRTDTQYF. DNA of the CDR3: TGTGCCAGCAGCTTACCTCAGCGCACAGATACGCAGTATTTT. The J gene is TRBJ2-3, the V gene TRBV5-4; D is unclear. The CDR3 has 14 amino acids. Trimming took 2 bases from V and 1 from J, leaving 8 bases between them. Germline loops: CDR1 SGHNT, CDR2 YYREEE (reference sequence).

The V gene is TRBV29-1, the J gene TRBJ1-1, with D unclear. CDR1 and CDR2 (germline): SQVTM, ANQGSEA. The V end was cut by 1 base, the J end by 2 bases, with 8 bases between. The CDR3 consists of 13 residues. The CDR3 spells CSVEAGLNTEAFF. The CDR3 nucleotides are TGCAGCGTTGAAGCAGGATTAAACACTGAAGCTTTCTTT.